This T cell receptor (beta chain) was sequenced in a study of control samples from healthy donors and cancer patients. The ends lost 9 bases at V and 13 bases at J; junction bases unmatched: 10. The CDR3 consists of 12 residues. From germline, CDR1 is KGHDR and CDR2 SFDVKD. Sequencing was performed with immunoSEQ multiplex PCR; in TCRdb, only in-frame clones are kept and a portion is missing. The sample records almost 90,000 clones, over 65% being singletons. Sequencing was carried out using blood. This clonotype was obtained from a woman between 40 and 50 years old in good health. The chain combines TRBV24-1 with TRBJ2-1; 8 bases are shared with TRBD2. CDR3 residues: CATQGSAGGQFF. As DNA, the CDR3 is TGTGCCACCCAGGGGTCCGCGGGGGGCCAGTTCTTC.